The 11 T cell receptor beta chains in this list originate from one sample, sequenced in a study of T-cell reconstitution after alpha-beta-depleted transplantation in children (dated by TCRdb to 2016 to 2017). Receptors were amplified or captured by PCR. The data were produced on an Illumina HiSeq 2500. TCR library preparation used molecular barcoding, with unique molecular identifiers applied to normalize quantification of the TCRbeta repertoire. The public reads were reanalyzed by TCRdb: fastp trimming at Q25, MiXCR alignment, in-frame beta chains only. Every CDR3 protein is listed once, alongside the most common genes and DNA of its rows. In this sample the table shows approximately 520,000 distinct CDR3 sequences, approximately 30% of which occur a single time. The ten largest clonotypes hold 2.4% of the sample. The material was PBMCs from the stem cell graft donor, obtained from the stem cell graft. These receptors all stem from a human donor who donated a stem cell graft to a child with aplastic anemia.

The V gene is TRBV5-1, the J gene TRBJ2-7; 7 nucleotides align to TRBD2. CDR1 and CDR2 (germline): SGHRS, YFSETQ. V was clipped by 0 bases and J by 4 bases; unmatched bases: 4. This CDR3 comprises 14 residues. CDR3 DNA: TGCGCCAGCAGCTTGGTTGGGGGGGGTTACGAGCAGTACGTC. Translated, it gives CASSLVGGGYEQYV.

This clonotype was counted between two and nine times. This chain joins TRBV5-5 and TRBJ2-7; D gene uncertain. Germline CDR1 is SGHKS and CDR2 is YYEKEE (reference sequence). Between the trimmed V and J ends, which lost 0 bases and 2 bases, there was a span of 6 bases. The CDR3 has 13 residues. CDR3 DNA sequence: TGTGCCAGCAGCTTGGAGGTGACCTACGAGCAGTACTTC. As protein: CASSLEVTYEQYF. The full variable domain, completed using reference TRBV5-5 and TRBJ2-7, is DAGVTQSPTHLIKTRGQQVTLRCSPISGHKSVSWYQQVLGQGPQFIFQYYEKEERGRGNFPDRFSARQFPNYSSELNVNALLLGDSALYLCASSLEVTYEQYFGPGTRLTVT.

This clonotype has more than one count but fewer than ten. The gene calls are TRBV7-9 and TRBJ2-5, with 8 nucleotides matching TRBD1. Losses at the gene ends were 5 bases for V and 6 bases for J; bases not matched to a gene: 17. The CDR3 has 17 residues. In germline, CDR1 is SEHNR, CDR2 FQNEAQ (reference sequence). In DNA, the CDR3 is TGTGCCAGCAGCCTTCTCGGGACAGGCCGATCCGCAAAGACCCAGTACTTC. Translation gives CASSLLGTGRSAKTQYF. Complete variable domain (other parts from reference TRBV7-9 and TRBJ2-5): DTGVSQNPRHKITKRGQNVTFRCDPISEHNRLYWYRQTLGQGPEFLTYFQNEAQLEKSRLLSDRFSAERPKGSFSTLEIQRTEQGDSAMYLCASSLLGTGRSAKTQYFGPGTRLLVL.

This chain links TRBV5-6 with TRBJ2-7, with TRBD1 identical over 8 bases. Germline V CDR1 and CDR2: SGHDT, YYEEEE. The CDR3 is 16 amino acids. Trimming at V came to 2 bases and at J to 3 bases, leaving 10 bases not matched to a gene. The CDR3 reads CASSFTGTGLSYEQYV. The CDR3 nucleotides are TGTGCCAGCAGCTTTACCGGGACAGGTCTTAGCTACGAGCAGTACGTC.

V and J are TRBV20-1 and TRBJ2-1; 12 bases align to TRBD2. Germline values: CDR1 DFQATT, CDR2 SNEGSKA (reference sequence). Trimming removed 0 bases from V and 9 bases from J; junction bases left unmatched: 6. The CDR3 sequence is 15 residues long. Here the CDR3 DNA reads TGCAGTGCTAGAGATAGGGCTAGCGGGAGGGCTGAGCAGTTCTTC. Translated: CSARDRASGRAEQFF.

The chain has TRBV7-8 and TRBJ1-2; D is uncertain. Germline values: CDR1 SGHVS, CDR2 FQNEAQ. V gave up 5 bases and J gave up 7 bases, with 20 bases separating them. This CDR3 comprises 15 residues. The CDR3 sequence is CASSPPRGPLGGYTF. The CDR3 nucleotides read TGTGCCAGCAGCCCCCCCCGCGGGCCTCTGGGTGGCTACACCTTC.

The rearrangement joins TRBV2 to TRBJ2-1; 10 nucleotides match TRBD2. Germline V gene lookup returns CDR1 SNHLY and CDR2 FYNNEI. Trimming took 8 bases from V and 6 from J; bases not matched to a gene: 10. This CDR3 is built from 15 residues. CDR3 coding DNA: TGTGCCAGCGGGCGGGAAATAGCGGGAGGCAATGAGCAGTTCTTC. Translation gives CASGREIAGGNEQFF.

V gene TRBV7-2 combines with J gene TRBJ1-2; 8 nucleotides align to TRBD1. CDR1 SGHTA and CDR2 FQGNSA come from the germline V gene. V trimming: 3 bases; J trimming: 7 bases; junction bases outside the gene matches: 7. This CDR3 has 14 residues. CDR3 coding DNA: TGTGCCAGCAGCTTGCAGGGGGCGTCTGGTGGCTACACCTTC. This gives the protein CASSLQGASGGYTF. Variable domain in full (rest from reference TRBV7-2 and TRBJ1-2): GAGVSQSPSNKVTEKGKDVELRCDPISGHTALYWYRQSLGQGLEFLIYFQGNSAPDKSGLPSDRFSAERTGGSVSTLTIQRTQQEDSAVYLCASSLQGASGGYTFGSGTRLTVV.

This chain links TRBV18 with TRBJ1-2; D is unresolved. V dropped 3 bases and J dropped 4 bases, with 9 bases sitting between them. Germline CDR1 is KGHSH and CDR2 is LQKENI. CDR3 length: 13 residues. This CDR3 is CASSPEQGYGYTF. CDR3 in DNA: TGTGCCAGCTCACCCGAACAAGGCTATGGCTACACCTTC.

This clonotype was counted a few times. This chain uses TRBV20-1 with TRBJ1-2; a possible D gene is TRBD1 (5 bases). Germline V lookup: CDR1 DFQATT, CDR2 SNEGSKA (reference sequence). V was trimmed by 4 bases and J by 8 bases, leaving 11 bases between them. The CDR3 loop spans 11 amino acids. The CDR3 DNA reads TGCAGTGCTATAAGGGGAGCCGGCTACACCTTC. As protein: CSAIRGAGYTF.

The chain combines TRBV5-1 with TRBJ2-1, with D tentatively TRBD1 (5 bases). The V gene's germline CDR1 is SGHRS and CDR2 YFSETQ. V gave up 4 bases and J gave up 2 bases, with 16 bases separating them. The CDR3 covers 16 residues. The CDR3 DNA reads as TGCGCCAGCAGCCCGACCCCGACAGTGACCTACAATGAGCAGTTCTTC. Its translation: CASSPTPTVTYNEQFF. Filled out from reference TRBV5-1 and TRBJ2-1, the complete variable domain reads KAGVTQTPRYLIKTRGQQVTLSCSPISGHRSVSWYQQTPGQGLQFLFEYFSETQRNKGNFPGRFSGRQFSNSRSEMNVSTLELGDSALYLCASSPTPTVTYNEQFFGPGTRLTVL.